The 2 T cell receptor beta chains in this list originate from one sample, sequenced in a study of blood T cell repertoires in COVID-19. TCRdb keeps only in-frame clones here, not all; method: immunoSEQ multiplex PCR. The sample lists approximately 100,000 clones, roughly 82% occurring once. Sequenced input: peripheral blood. These TCRs come from a woman older than 75 with active or convalescent COVID-19.

J is TRBJ1-5 and V is TRBV28; D unresolved. V was trimmed by 5 bases and J by 7 bases, leaving 21 bases between them. Germline loops: CDR1 MDHEN, CDR2 SYDVKM. The CDR3 sequence is 16 residues long. CDR3 nucleotide sequence: TGTGCCAGCAGTCCTGCTCGGTCTAACGGGATACAGCCCCAGCATTTT. The encoded protein is CASSPARSNGIQPQHF.

The V call is TRBV25-1, the J call TRBJ1-4; TRBD1 agrees at 12 bases. This CDR3 region has 18 residues. V lost 1 base, J lost 6 bases, and 9 bases stayed unmatched. Germline V gives CDR1 MGHDK, CDR2 SYGVNS. In DNA, the CDR3 is TGTGCCAGCAGTGAATCGGGACAGGGGGCGCGATTGGATGAAAAACTGTTTTTT. It translates to CASSESGQGARLDEKLFF.